These 25 T cell receptor beta chains originate from one sample sequenced in a study of blood T cell repertoires in COVID-19. Measured with immunoSEQ multiplex PCR; TCRdb has only the in-frame clones, and not every one. This sample has fewer than 350,000 clones, with around 86% found just once. Sequenced input: peripheral blood. The origin of the receptors is a woman aged 60-70 years with active or convalescent COVID-19.

The rearrangement links TRBV9 to TRBJ2-7; 8 bases fit TRBD1. The CDR3 spans 16 residues. Looked up from germline, CDR1 is SGDLS and CDR2 is YYNGEE. V lost 0 bases and J lost 3; bases outside the gene matches: 8. CDR3 amino acids: CASSVDGAGGLYEQYF. CDR3 coding DNA: TGTGCCAGCAGCGTAGATGGGGCAGGGGGCCTCTACGAGCAGTACTTC.

The V gene is TRBV7-9, the J gene TRBJ2-7; no definite D call. This CDR3 is 16 amino acids long. Deletions cut 2 bases from V and 2 bases from J, with 16 bases between. Per germline, CDR1 SEHNR and CDR2 FQNEAQ (reference sequence). The CDR3 is CASSLMLFPTTYEQYF. CDR3 nucleotides: TGTGCCAGCAGCTTAATGCTATTTCCTACCACCTACGAGCAGTACTTC.

This clone was seen a single time. The V and J genes are TRBV19 and TRBJ1-1; 9 nucleotides line up with TRBD1. The CDR3 is 15 amino acids. CDR1 and CDR2 (germline): LNHDA, SQIVND (reference sequence). The V segment lost 10 bases and the J segment 0 bases; nucleotides outside the gene matches: 9. The CDR3 reads CATSWDRAVNTEAFF. CDR3 nucleotide sequence: TGTGCCACTTCCTGGGACAGGGCCGTGAACACTGAAGCTTTCTTT.

This clone has a single count. The CDR3 DNA reads as TGTGCCAGTAGTCTTTTACCTGGAGCTGAAGCTTTCTTT. This encodes CASSLLPGAEAFF. J is TRBJ1-1 and V is TRBV19; D gene uncertain. The germline V gene has CDR1 LNHDA and CDR2 SQIVND (reference sequence). The CDR3 has 13 amino acids. Trimming took 5 bases from V and 6 from J, leaving 13 bases between them.

V is TRBV6-5 and J is TRBJ1-2, with 7 bases lining up with TRBD1. V gave up 7 bases and J gave up 6 bases; unmatched junction bases: 8. The germline CDR1 and CDR2 sequences are MNHEY and SVGAGI. CDR3 length: 13 amino acids. CDR3 residues: CASINRGQDGYTF. The CDR3 DNA reads TGTGCCAGCATAAACAGGGGTCAGGATGGCTACACCTTC.

This chain uses TRBV28 with TRBJ1-6; TRBD1 is a possible D gene (6 bases). Trimming took 6 bases from V and 8 from J, leaving 14 bases between them. The germline V gene has CDR1 MDHEN and CDR2 SYDVKM. The CDR3 sequence is 14 residues long. CDR3 in amino acids: CASSQQGSDSPLHF. The CDR3, as DNA: TGTGCCAGCAGCCAACAGGGTTCGGATTCACCCCTCCACTTT.

This rearrangement joins TRBV18 to TRBJ2-2; 9 nucleotides align to TRBD1. CDR1 is KGHSH and CDR2 is LQKENI in the germline V gene. J lost 9 bases, V lost 3 bases, and 5 bases had no gene match. This CDR3 spans 14 amino acids. This CDR3 reads CASSPGTGRRELFF. The DNA for the CDR3 is TGTGCCAGCTCACCTGGGACAGGGAGAAGGGAGCTGTTTTTT.

This clone has a single count. This sequence may be a read error, since a much larger clone differs from it by one base. The V and J genes are TRBV19 and TRBJ1-2; 7 bases map to TRBD1. V shed 8 bases, J shed 0 bases, and the junction held 3 bases outside the gene matches. The CDR3 totals 13 residues. CDR1 LNHDA and CDR2 SQIVND come from the germline V gene (reference sequence). Here the CDR3 reads CASWGQTNYGYTF. In DNA form, the CDR3 reads TGTGCCAGTTGGGGACAGACTAACTATGGCTACACCTTC.

Regarding this clone: This same CDR3 is encoded by further DNA sequences in the sample. The chain links TRBV19 to TRBJ2-7, with 10 bases matching TRBD1. The CDR3 totals 14 residues. V shed 5 bases, J shed 4 bases, and the junction held 5 bases outside the gene matches. Germline-derived CDR1 and CDR2 are LNHDA and SQIVND (reference sequence). In DNA form, the CDR3 reads TGTGCCAGTAGTCCCAGACAGGGGGCTTACGAGCAGTACTTC. This codes for CASSPRQGAYEQYF.

This chain connects TRBV11-2 to TRBJ1-6, with TRBD1 as a possible D gene (5 bases). Trimming left V 1 base short and J 10 bases short, with 5 bases between. CDR3 size: 12 residues. Germline V gene sequence: CDR1 SGHAT, CDR2 FQNNGV. CDR3 sequence reads: CASSLGGSPLHF. CDR3 bases: TGTGCCAGCAGCTTAGGGGGCTCACCCCTCCACTTT.

The chain links TRBV4-2 to TRBJ1-5, with a possible D match to TRBD1 (5 bases). Between the trimmed V and J ends, which lost 3 bases and 4 bases, there was a span of 16 bases. Germline V CDR1 and CDR2: LGHNA, YNFKEQ. CDR3 length: 16 amino acids. The CDR3 sequence is CASSQAPQGGNQPQHF. The CDR3 nucleotides are TGTGCCAGCAGCCAGGCCCCGCAGGGAGGAAATCAGCCCCAGCATTTT.

CDR3 sequence: CASSPSGQGNYGYTF. CDR3 sequence (DNA): TGTGCCAGCAGCCCCTCGGGACAGGGAAACTATGGCTACACCTTC. The chain recombines TRBV14 with TRBJ1-2; 9 positions agree with TRBD1. CDR1 and CDR2 (germline): SGHDN, FVKESK. V lost 4 bases, J lost 2 bases, and 5 bases stayed unmatched. This CDR3 is 15 amino acids long.

The rearrangement joins TRBV29-1 to TRBJ1-3; no firm D call. From germline, CDR1 is SQVTM and CDR2 ANQGSEA. The ends were cut back, 3 bases at V and 1 base at J, with 10 bases in the middle. CDR3 length: 14 residues. The CDR3 is CSVDLEGSGNTIYF. The CDR3 coding sequence is TGCAGCGTTGATCTGGAGGGTTCTGGAAACACCATATATTTT. The variable domain in full, with the rest retrieved from reference TRBV29-1 and TRBJ1-3, is SAVISQKPSRDICQRGTSLTIQCQVDSQVTMMFWYRQQPGQSLTLIATANQGSEATYESGFVIDKFPISRPNLTFSTLTVSNMSPEDSSIYLCSVDLEGSGNTIYFGEGSWLTVV.

J is TRBJ2-1 and V is TRBV27; TRBD2 matches 11 bases. The germline CDR1 and CDR2 sequences are MNHEY and SMNVEV (reference sequence). V was clipped by 2 bases and J by 5 bases; unmatched bases: 17. This CDR3 region has 20 residues. In DNA, the CDR3 is TGTGCCAGCAGTTTACCCGACAGGGTATTAGCGGGGGGGTTAGACAATGAGCAGTTCTTC. Amino acid sequence: CASSLPDRVLAGGLDNEQFF.

The CDR3 DNA reads as TGTGCCAGCAGCGTAGCTGAGGTCGGAGGGGCTTTCTTT. Amino acids: CASSVAEVGGAFF. J is TRBJ1-1 and V is TRBV9; no firm D call. V was cut by 0 bases and J by 11 bases, with 14 bases left in between. From germline, CDR1 is SGDLS and CDR2 YYNGEE. The CDR3 length is 13 residues.

This clone was found a few times. The V call is TRBV5-1, the J call TRBJ1-5, with 10 bases lining up with TRBD1. The CDR3 totals 15 residues. The V gene's germline CDR1 is SGHRS and CDR2 YFSETQ. Trimming at V came to 6 bases and at J to 7 bases, leaving 10 bases not matched to a gene. CDR3 loop: CASMPGGTGDQPQHF. Here the CDR3 DNA reads TGCGCCAGCATGCCGGGGGGGACAGGGGACCAGCCCCAGCATTTT.

The genes are TRBV19 and TRBJ2-1; tentative D call: TRBD1 (8 bases). Per germline, CDR1 LNHDA and CDR2 SQIVND (reference sequence). V was pared by 3 bases and J by 8 bases, with 14 bases between. This CDR3 is 14 amino acids long. CDR3 protein: CASSIQGAGDEQFF. DNA for the CDR3: TGTGCCAGTAGTATTCAGGGGGCGGGGGATGAGCAGTTCTTC.

The gene calls are TRBV10-3 and TRBJ1-5; 12 bases line up with TRBD1. The CDR3 spans 17 residues. CDR1 is ENHRY and CDR2 is SYGVKD in the germline V gene. V dropped 6 bases and J dropped 1; count of bases not matched to a gene: 7. In DNA, the CDR3 is TGTGCCATCAGGGCCGGGACAGGGGGCTGGAGCAATCAGCCCCAGCATTTT. It is translated as CAIRAGTGGWSNQPQHF.

The sample holds one count of this clone. The rearrangement links TRBV9 to TRBJ1-5; a possible D gene is TRBD1 (5 bases). This CDR3 spans 16 amino acids. Germline CDR1 is SGDLS and CDR2 is YYNGEE. The V end was cut by 4 bases, the J end by 2 bases, with 16 bases between. Here the CDR3 DNA reads TGTGCCAGCAGCCCAGGGAGGGGACGAGGCAATCAGCCCCAGCATTTT. Its translation: CASSPGRGRGNQPQHF.

V gene TRBV9 combines with J gene TRBJ1-2; the match to TRBD1 covers 9 bases. Germline CDR1 is SGDLS and CDR2 is YYNGEE. J lost 8 bases, V lost 1 base, and 9 bases had no gene match. This CDR3 is built from 15 residues. The CDR3: CASSVRGGQGGGYTF. The CDR3 DNA reads as TGTGCCAGCAGCGTAAGAGGGGGACAGGGTGGGGGCTACACCTTC.

The genes are TRBV19 and TRBJ2-3; 9 nucleotides match TRBD1. The junction had 7 bases not matched to a gene; V was cut back by 6 bases and J by 3 bases. There are 15 residues in the CDR3. Germline CDR1 LNHDA, CDR2 SQIVND (reference sequence). The CDR3 here is CASRPGQGRTDTQYF. CDR3 DNA sequence: TGTGCCAGTAGGCCGGGACAGGGAAGAACAGATACGCAGTATTTT.

The CDR3 bases are TGCGCCAGCAGTATCTCTGGACAGGGGGAAGCTTTCTTT. Protein sequence: CASSISGQGEAFF. This rearrangement joins TRBV10-1 to TRBJ1-1, with 9 bases that match TRBD1. The CDR3 sequence is 13 residues long. The junction had 6 bases not matched to a gene; V was cut back by 5 bases and J by 8 bases. Germline-derived CDR1 and CDR2 are WNHNN and SYGVQD (reference sequence).

This chain uses TRBV27 with TRBJ2-4; 8 bases fit TRBD1. V lost 5 bases and J lost 8; bases outside the gene matches: 14. Germline values: CDR1 MNHEY, CDR2 SMNVEV (reference sequence). This CDR3 has 16 amino acids. The CDR3 region is CASSPTPPGGADIQYF. The CDR3 DNA sequence: TGTGCCAGCAGTCCAACCCCCCCAGGGGGCGCTGACATTCAGTACTTC.

The J gene is TRBJ1-2, the V gene TRBV30, with D maybe TRBD1 (5 bases). V was cut by 4 bases and J by 7 bases, with 19 bases left in between. Germline-derived CDR1 and CDR2 are GTSNPN and SVGIG (reference sequence). This CDR3 has 14 amino acids. The CDR3 bases are TGTGCCTGGACAGGGTTGGGAGGGAGTGGTGGCTACACCTTC. It is translated as CAWTGLGGSGGYTF.

The rearrangement joins TRBV7-8 to TRBJ2-1, with a possible D match to TRBD2 (7 bases). V was pared by 0 bases and J by 4 bases, with 10 bases between. CDR1 is SGHVS and CDR2 is FQNEAQ in the germline V gene. The CDR3 runs to 15 residues. CDR3 in DNA: TGTGCCAGCAGCTTAGCGGGGGGGCCGTACAATGAGCAGTTCTTC. Encoded protein: CASSLAGGPYNEQFF.